The rows below give T cell receptor beta chains drawn from one sample of a study of Graves' ophthalmopathy and Graves' hyperthyroidism. TCRdb ran MiXCR on the multiplex PCR reads and lists one entry per CDR3 protein. Of about 1.1 million distinct CDR3 sequences in the sample, less than 45% were seen once. Sequenced input: peripheral blood or thyroid tissue (not recorded which). Every receptor here comes from an adult man with Graves' hyperthyroidism. Each CDR3 is given without its conserved first and last residue. Clone sizes are given selectively: once, few, many, or a class where the clone is expanded.

clone size: few
V gene: TRBV28
CDR3 protein: ASSPSGGLGEQY

clone size: .
V gene: TRBV14
CDR3 protein: ASSGPARRGEQY

clone size: .
V gene: TRBV10-3
CDR3 protein: ASSPRGGYSNQPQH

clone size: .
V gene: TRBV15
CDR3 protein: ATSSGGLNNQPQH

clone size: .
V gene: TRBV7-9
CDR3 protein: ASSLVDSWDSVNQPQH

clone size: .
V gene: TRBV7-6
CDR3 protein: ASSSSQGQGPGWPQH

clone size: .
V gene: TRBV7-9
CDR3 protein: ASSVDTGVPYEQY

clone size: few
V gene: TRBV25-1
CDR3 protein: ASSTRDSQETQY

clone size: many
V gene: TRBV29-1
CDR3 protein: SVVLPLDREVEQPQH

clone size: .
V gene: TRBV10-3
CDR3 protein: AIRPGNEQY

clone size: many
V gene: TRBV5-1
CDR3 protein: ASAVGSGGSYEQY